These 15 T cell receptor beta chains share one sample of origin, sequenced in a study of tumor-infiltrating lymphocytes in primary liver carcinoma. Germline DNA was extracted too, while blood RNA derived from unsorted whole blood. Synthesis of TCR beta cDNA was carried out from 500 ng total RNA with a constant-region primer. Researchers made the TCR beta libraries by running three nested multiplex PCR rounds with slightly modified ARM-PCR. TRBV1-TRBV30 forward primers paired with a C-beta reverse primer were used in the first two PCR rounds, which ran roughly 9 cycles each. TCRdb analysed the multiplex PCR reads with MiXCR anew, one entry per CDR3 protein. The sample shows 320,000 or so distinct CDR3 sequences, approximately 60% of them seen only once. The sample comprised peripheral blood. These receptors were obtained from a man aged 35 to 55 with primary liver carcinoma and hepatitis B virus infection.

This clonotype was recorded only once. A clone one base away is much larger, so this may be a read error. The chain carries TRBV6-5 and TRBJ1-1; D ambiguous. Trimming left V 7 bases short and J 2 bases short, with 14 bases between. Per the germline V gene, CDR1 is MNHEY and CDR2 is SVGAGI. This CDR3 has 14 residues. CDR3 in DNA: TGTGCCAGCACTTCCCGGGATGGTAACACTGAAGCTTTCTTT. Translated, it gives CASTSRDGNTEAFF.

This clonotype was counted at least ten times. The CDR3 DNA is TGTGCCAGCAGCTTAGGACTAGCGACTAACATTCAGTACTTC. Its translation is CASSLGLATNIQYF. The rearrangement uses TRBV7-8 and TRBJ2-4; TRBD2 matches at 8 bases. V shed 1 base, J shed 7 bases, and the junction held 3 bases outside the gene matches. CDR3 length equals 14 residues. Germline V lookup: CDR1 SGHVS, CDR2 FQNEAQ.

The gene calls are TRBV7-2 and TRBJ1-1; tentatively, D is TRBD1 (5 bases). Trimming took 2 bases from V and 1 from J, leaving 11 bases between them. This CDR3 spans 15 amino acids. From germline, CDR1 is SGHTA and CDR2 FQGNSA. CDR3 coding DNA: TGTGCCAGCAGCTTATTAAACGGGGGGAACACTGAAGCTTTCTTT. Translation gives CASSLLNGGNTEAFF. The variable domain in full, with the rest retrieved from reference TRBV7-2 and TRBJ1-1, is GAGVSQSPSNKVTEKGKDVELRCDPISGHTALYWYRQSLGQGLEFLIYFQGNSAPDKSGLPSDRFSAERTGGSVSTLTIQRTQQEDSAVYLCASSLLNGGNTEAFFGQGTRLTVV.

The chain has TRBV7-2 and TRBJ2-7; 10 positions agree with TRBD1. After removal of 6 bases from V and 7 bases from J, the junction contained 18 bases not matched to a gene. The CDR3 is 17 residues long. Germline assignment: CDR1 SGHTA and CDR2 FQGNSA. For the CDR3, the DNA is TGTACCAGCAGTTTTACCCGGGACAGGGGAGGATTGGGGGAGCAGTACTTC. Its translation is CTSSFTRDRGGLGEQYF.

Note on this clonotype: This may stem from a read error, because a much larger clone lies one nucleotide away. The chain uses TRBV4-2 and TRBJ2-3; TRBD2 aligns across 14 bases. The length of the CDR3 is 19 residues. With 3 bases clipped from V and 3 bases from J, the junction kept 11 bases outside the gene matches. Germline V CDR1 and CDR2: LGHNA, YNFKEQ. The CDR3 reads CASSQATSGRAPGTDTQYF. The DNA of the CDR3 is TGTGCCAGCAGCCAGGCGACTAGCGGGAGGGCCCCGGGGACAGATACGCAGTATTTT.

This chain joins TRBV5-1 and TRBJ2-1; 8 nucleotides line up with TRBD2. The ends lost 4 bases at V and 7 bases at J; junction bases unmatched: 7. The CDR3 loop spans 14 amino acids. Germline CDR1 SGHRS, CDR2 YFSETQ. Here the CDR3 DNA reads TGCGCCAGCAGCCTGGTGGCGGGGGGAAATGAGCAGTTCTTC. Its protein is CASSLVAGGNEQFF.

This clonotype has just one count. This sequence joins TRBV7-9 and TRBJ2-7; TRBD1 aligns across 7 bases. This CDR3 has 15 residues. The V gene end was trimmed by 1 base and the J gene end by 3 bases; junction bases not matched to a gene: 6. The germline CDR1 and CDR2 sequences are SEHNR and FQNEAQ (reference sequence). The CDR3 coding sequence is TGTGCCAGCAGCTTAGTGACAGGGCCGAACTACGAGCAGTACTTC. This encodes CASSLVTGPNYEQYF.

With regard to this clonotype: A single base separates this from a much larger clone, so it may be a read error. The chain joins TRBV28 to TRBJ1-2; D gene unclear. With 6 bases removed from V and 3 bases from J, the gap between germline ends came to 26 bases. The CDR3 spans 18 residues. Germline values: CDR1 MDHEN, CDR2 SYDVKM. This chain's CDR3 is CASRKQEEAPREHYGYTF. CDR3 sequence (DNA): TGTGCCAGCAGGAAGCAAGAGGAGGCCCCACGGGAACACTATGGCTACACCTTC.

Remarks on this clonotype: The germline gene is not matched at one end of the junction; a read error may be the cause. The rearrangement uses TRBV6-2 or TRBV6-3 and TRBJ2-2; D gene uncertain. This CDR3 spans 13 amino acids. The germline V gene encodes CDR1 MNHEY and CDR2 SVGEGT. For the CDR3, the DNA is TGTGCCGGCAGTTACGAGCGCACCGGGGAGCTGTTTTTT. The encoded protein is CAGSYERTGELFF.

This clonotype was seen just once. A much larger clone lies one base from this, so it may be a read error. As DNA, the CDR3 is TGTGCCAGCAGTCCTCCCCAGGCCGGAAACACCATATATTTT. It translates to CASSPPQAGNTIYF. The chain recombines TRBV12-3 or TRBV12-4 with TRBJ1-3, with D unresolved. The CDR3 length is 14 residues. With 5 bases removed from V and 4 bases from J, the gap between germline ends came to 12 bases.

This clonotype has just a few counts. The chain couples TRBV7-8 to TRBJ2-7; D is ambiguous. Trimming pared 1 base from V and 7 bases from J, leaving 17 bases between. The CDR3 extends over 15 amino acids. Germline V gene data show CDR1 as SGHVS and CDR2 as FQNEAQ. CDR3 bases: TGTGCCAGCAGCTTAGTGGATTTTTCTTACAATGAGCAGTACTTC. Protein sequence: CASSLVDFSYNEQYF.

At least ten counts were recorded for this clonotype. The V gene is TRBV4-3, the J gene TRBJ2-1; D is undetermined. The germline V and J ends were trimmed by 1 base and 4 bases, with 5 bases remaining between them. The CDR3 covers 13 residues. Germline V gene lookup returns CDR1 LGHNA and CDR2 YSLEER. Here the CDR3 reads CASSQVGYNEQFF. CDR3 sequence (DNA): TGCGCCAGCAGCCAAGTTGGATACAATGAGCAGTTCTTC.

The V call is TRBV6-1, the J call TRBJ2-1, with 8 bases lining up with TRBD1. Germline lookup yields CDR1 MNHNS and CDR2 SASEGT. This CDR3 comprises 13 residues. The CDR3 nucleotides are TGTGACTCCGACAGGGGATGGGGGAATGAGCAGTTCTTC. This encodes CDSDRGWGNEQFF.

This clonotype has a count of ten or more. The rearrangement joins TRBV29-1 to TRBJ1-1; TRBD1 matches at 8 bases. CDR3 length: 14 residues. Germline V gene data show CDR1 as SQVTM and CDR2 as ANQGSEA. V lost 6 bases, J lost 4 bases, and 10 bases stayed unmatched. CDR3 amino acids: CSVENPGQGTEAFF. The CDR3 DNA reads TGCAGCGTCGAAAATCCTGGACAGGGCACTGAAGCTTTCTTT.

Remarks on this clonotype: An end of the junction differs from the germline gene, which may be a read error. The chain uses TRBV6-6 and TRBJ2-3; D may be TRBD1 (5 bases). CDR3 length equals 16 residues. Germline CDR1 reads MNHNY; CDR2 reads SVGAGI (reference sequence). The CDR3 region is CAGRVQRSGGTDTQYF. CDR3 nucleotides: TGTGCCGGCAGGGTACAGAGGAGTGGTGGCACAGATACGCAATATTTT.